This T cell receptor beta chain was captured in a study of CD8+ T cells in alopecia areata. Study conclusions and caveats: Clonality was higher in lesional than normal scalp, especially in alopecia totalis/universalis. Clarity of TCR sharing across patients fell short of that in mice, possibly HLA-related.

cDNA prepared by RNA extraction and subsequent reverse transcription served as the template for sequencing. Sequencing used immunoSEQ multiplex PCR; TCRdb keeps in-frame clones, though not all of them. The sample has 150,000 to 200,000 clones; roughly 58% are singletons. In regard to this clone: Its antigen is not known. Other DNA sequences in this specimen translate into the identical CDR3.

The sample's treatment: oral pan-JAK inhibitor, 5-10 mg twice daily. Germline V lookup: CDR1 SGHRS, CDR2 YFSETQ. The CDR3 contains 11 residues. The V gene lost 5 bases and the J gene lost 2 bases, with 4 bases spanning the gap. This TCR derives from a human donor with alopecia areata. The chain has TRBV5-1 and TRBJ2-5; no reliable D call. Material: CD4+ T cells sorted from blood, obtained around week 55, from a patient treated with tofacitinib. In DNA form, the CDR3 reads TGCGCCAGCAGGCAGCAAGAGACCCAGTACTTC. Amino acid sequence: CASRQQETQYF.